This T cell receptor (beta chain) was recovered during a study of cytomegalovirus exposure and HLA in healthy donors. Turning to the study itself: Later analysis reported that the 120 or so validation repertoires shared the platform of the approximately 690 first-cohort repertoires. Broader study findings: CMV antigen specificity of a few CMV-associated chains was confirmed in vitro.

The data were produced by immunoSEQ multiplex PCR, yet TCRdb's version contains in-frame clones alone and is incomplete. The table lists approximately 160,000 clones, approximately 86% of them singletons, with approximately 2.2% in the top ten. CDR1 is SGHNT and CDR2 is YENEEA in the germline V gene. The CDR3 runs 13 residues. Trimming at V came to 6 bases and at J to 5 bases, leaving 4 bases not matched to a gene. To note about this clone: Its antigen remains unknown.

The V and J genes are TRBV11-3 and TRBJ1-1; TRBD1 matches 9 bases. This clonotype originated in a woman between 18 and 29 years old in good health and CMV-seronegative. Sequences were obtained from PBMCs. The CDR3 loop reads CASSRQGETEAFF. CDR3 DNA sequence: TGTGCCAGCAGTCGACAGGGGGAAACTGAAGCTTTCTTT.